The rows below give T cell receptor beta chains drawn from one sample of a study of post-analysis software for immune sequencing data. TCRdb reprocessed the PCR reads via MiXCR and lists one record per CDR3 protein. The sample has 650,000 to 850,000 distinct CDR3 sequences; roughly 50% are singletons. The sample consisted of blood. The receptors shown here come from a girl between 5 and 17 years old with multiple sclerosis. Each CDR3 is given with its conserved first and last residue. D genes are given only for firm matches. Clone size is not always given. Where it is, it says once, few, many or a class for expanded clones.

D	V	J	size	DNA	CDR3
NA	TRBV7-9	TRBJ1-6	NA	TGTGCCAGCAGCTTAGGGGGAATCGGATCACCCCTCCACTTT	CASSLGGIGSPLHF
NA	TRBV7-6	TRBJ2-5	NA	TGTGCCAGCAGCTTAGGTAACGGGGGACAAGAGACCCAGTACTTC	CASSLGNGGQETQYF
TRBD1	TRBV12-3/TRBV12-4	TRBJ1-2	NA	TGTGCCAGCACCCCGACAGGGCGTTATGGCTACACCTTC	CASTPTGRYGYTF
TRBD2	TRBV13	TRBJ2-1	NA	TGTGCCAGCAGCCTCGGACTAGCGGGAACCACTAATGAGCAGTTCTTC	CASSLGLAGTTNEQFF
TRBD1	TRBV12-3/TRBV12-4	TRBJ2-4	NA	TGTGCCAGCAGTTTCCTGACAGGGGACGCAAACATTCAGTACTTC	CASSFLTGDANIQYF
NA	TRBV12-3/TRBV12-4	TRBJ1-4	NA	TGTGCCAGCAGCCCTAATGGTGAAAAACTGTTTTTT	CASSPNGEKLFF
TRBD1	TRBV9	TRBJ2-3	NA	TGTGCCAGCAGCGGAGAGGGACAGTCAGGGGAATATACGCAGTATTTT	CASSGEGQSGEYTQYF
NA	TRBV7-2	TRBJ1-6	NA	TGTGCCAGCAGCGTGGAGGGTTTTGTTTCACCCCTCCACTTT	CASSVEGFVSPLHF
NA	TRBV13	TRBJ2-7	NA	TGTGCCAGCAGCTTACGAGGGTCCCCCTCCTACGAGCAGTACTTC	CASSLRGSPSYEQYF
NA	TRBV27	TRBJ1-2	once	TGTGCCAGCGGGGCTCGGGCCGCGACTCTCCATGGCTACACCTTC	CASGARAATLHGYTF
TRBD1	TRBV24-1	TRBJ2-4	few	TGTGCCACCAGTGACCCGGACAGGGTTAGACCCAAAAACATTCAGTACTTC	CATSDPDRVRPKNIQYF
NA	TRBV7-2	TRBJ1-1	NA	TGTGCCAGCAGCCCCGGGTGGGGGTCGAGTGCTGAAGCTTTCTTT	CASSPGWGSSAEAFF
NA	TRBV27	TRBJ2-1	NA	TGTGCCAGCAGTCCCGCGGTTTACAATGAGCAGTTCTTC	CASSPAVYNEQFF
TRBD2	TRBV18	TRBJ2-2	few	TGTGCCAGCTCACCAATAGCGGGAGGAGAGACCGGGGAGCTGTTTTTT	CASSPIAGGETGELFF
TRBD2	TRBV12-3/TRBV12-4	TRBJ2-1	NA	TGTGCCAGCAGTTTAGCCGGGAGGGACTATGAGCAGTTCTTC	CASSLAGRDYEQFF
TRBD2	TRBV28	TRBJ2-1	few	TGTGCCAGCAGTTTATCGGGACTAGCGGGAGAGGGCTCCTACAATGAGCAGTTCTTC	CASSLSGLAGEGSYNEQFF
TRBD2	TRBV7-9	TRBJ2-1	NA	TGTGCCAGCAGCGCCAGACGGACTAGCGCCGACAATGAGCAGTTCTTC	CASSARRTSADNEQFF
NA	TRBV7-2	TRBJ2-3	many	TGTGCCAGCAGCTTAGGAGCTAGCGCGAAATCAGATACGCAGTATTTT	CASSLGASAKSDTQYF
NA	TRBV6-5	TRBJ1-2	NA	TGTGCCAGCAGACCCCTGGAGGGAAACTATGGCTACACCTTC	CASRPLEGNYGYTF
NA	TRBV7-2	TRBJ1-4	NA	TGTGCCAGCAGCGGCGACAATGAAAAACTGTTTTTT	CASSGDNEKLFF
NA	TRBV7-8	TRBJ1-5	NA	TGTGCCAGCACCCCTTTCGAGGGGACGATTAGCAATCAGCCCCAGCATTTT	CASTPFEGTISNQPQHF
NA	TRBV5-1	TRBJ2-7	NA	TGCGCCAGCAGCTTGGCACAGGGAGGCTACGAGCAGTACTTC	CASSLAQGGYEQYF
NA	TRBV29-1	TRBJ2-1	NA	TGCAGCGTTGTTGGCGCGAGCTCCTACAATGAGCAGTTCTTC	CSVVGASSYNEQFF
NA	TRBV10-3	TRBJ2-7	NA	TGTGCCATCAGACCCGATACTGTAGCGCACGAGCAGTACTTC	CAIRPDTVAHEQYF
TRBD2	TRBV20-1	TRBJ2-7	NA	TGCAGTGCTAGCAATCTGAGACTAGCGGACCGGCCCAATTACGAGCAGTACTTC	CSASNLRLADRPNYEQYF
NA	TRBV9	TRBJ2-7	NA	TGTGCCAGCAGCGTAGGACCGGCCTCGGCAACGCAAACCTACGAGCAGTACTTC	CASSVGPASATQTYEQYF
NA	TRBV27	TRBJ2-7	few	TGTGCCAGCAGTCCCGGGACTCAGAACCACGAGCAGTACTTC	CASSPGTQNHEQYF
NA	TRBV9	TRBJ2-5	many	TGTGCCAGCAGCGCAGATGGGGTCGAGACCCAGTACTTC	CASSADGVETQYF
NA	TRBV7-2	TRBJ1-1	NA	TGTGCCAGCACCTTAGGAGGGGCTCTGAACACTGAAGCTTTCTTT	CASTLGGALNTEAFF
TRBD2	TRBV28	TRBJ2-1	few	TGTGCCAGCAGTACTTCACCGGGACTAGAGGGATCGTTCTTC	CASSTSPGLEGSFF
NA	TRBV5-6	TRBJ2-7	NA	TGTGCCAGCAGCTTGCCCCCTACCAGCGCTTTGGACGAGCAGTACTTC	CASSLPPTSALDEQYF
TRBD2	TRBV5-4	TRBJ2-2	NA	TGTGCCAGCACCTGGAGAAGCGGGAGGGCCGCCGGGGAGCTGTTTTTT	CASTWRSGRAAGELFF